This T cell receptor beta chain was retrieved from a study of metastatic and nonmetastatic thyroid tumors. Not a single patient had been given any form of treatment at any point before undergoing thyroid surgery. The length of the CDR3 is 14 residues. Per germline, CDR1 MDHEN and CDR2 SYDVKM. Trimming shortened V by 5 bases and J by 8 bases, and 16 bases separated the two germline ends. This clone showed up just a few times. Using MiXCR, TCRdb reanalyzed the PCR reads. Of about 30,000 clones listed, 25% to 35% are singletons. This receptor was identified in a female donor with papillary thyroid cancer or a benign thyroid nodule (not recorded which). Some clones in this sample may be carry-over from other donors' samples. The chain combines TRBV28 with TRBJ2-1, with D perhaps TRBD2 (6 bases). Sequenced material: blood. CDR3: CASSEGGEADEQFF. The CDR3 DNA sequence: TGTGCCAGCAGTGAAGGCGGGGAGGCAGATGAGCAGTTCTTC.